These T cell receptor beta chains were read from a single sample in a study of Ad26.COV2.S vaccination and SARS-CoV-2 variants. Clones were sequenced by immunoSEQ multiplex PCR, and TCRdb holds only the in-frame ones, with some missing. Of about 350,000 clones in the sample, 90% to 95% were seen once. The sequencing here drew on peripheral blood, taken after recovery from COVID-19. These receptors originate from a human donor who had recovered from COVID-19. CDR3s include the opening cysteine and the closing phenylalanine or tryptophan. Fields, in order: CDR3 protein, CDR3 DNA, J gene, D gene, clone size, V gene. A D gene is named only where the DNA matches it firmly. Expanded clones get a size class; other rows say once, few or many, or leave the size out.

CASSGNWGEAFF	TGTGCCAGCAGCGGGAATTGGGGTGAAGCTTTCTTT	TRBJ1-1	NA	NA	TRBV9
CASSLVPDRDTYEQYF	TGTGCCAGCAGCTTAGTCCCGGACAGGGATACCTACGAGCAGTACTTC	TRBJ2-7	TRBD1	NA	TRBV11-2
CASSPGQGVRSSNTEAFF	TGTGCCAGCAGCCCCGGACAGGGAGTAAGATCGTCGAACACTGAAGCTTTCTTT	TRBJ1-1	TRBD1	NA	TRBV5-5
CASSLDLGRSGGFYEQYF	TGTGCCAGCAGCTTAGATCTAGGGCGTAGCGGGGGGTTCTACGAGCAGTACTTC	TRBJ2-7	TRBD2	NA	TRBV11-2
CASSFRDRNYNEQFF	TGTGCCAGTAGTTTCCGGGACAGAAACTACAATGAGCAGTTCTTC	TRBJ2-1	TRBD1	NA	TRBV19
CATSRDMYRGSYEQYF	TGTGCCACCAGCAGAGATATGTACAGGGGAAGCTACGAGCAGTACTTC	TRBJ2-7	TRBD1	NA	TRBV15
CASSLGRTGGYEQYF	TGTGCCAGCAGTTTGGGGAGGACAGGGGGCTACGAGCAGTACTTC	TRBJ2-7	TRBD1	NA	TRBV27
CASRFRGGSYNEQFF	TGTGCCAGCAGGTTCCGGGGGGGGTCCTACAATGAGCAGTTCTTC	TRBJ2-1	TRBD2	NA	TRBV6-5
CASSYWGPHAVHYNEQFF	TGTGCCAGCAGTTACTGGGGACCCCACGCCGTGCATTACAATGAGCAGTTCTTC	TRBJ2-1	NA	NA	TRBV6-7
CSARTSANEQFF	TGCAGCGCCAGGACTAGCGCCAATGAGCAGTTCTTC	TRBJ2-1	TRBD2	NA	TRBV29-1
CASSRAVSGNTIYF	TGTGCCAGCAGTAGGGCAGTCTCTGGAAACACCATATATTTT	TRBJ1-3	NA	once	TRBV6-5
CSAPGYNEQFF	TGCAGTGCTCCTGGGTACAATGAGCAGTTCTTC	TRBJ2-1	NA	NA	TRBV20-1
CASSLAPSTNEKLFF	TGTGCCAGCAGCTTAGCACCCTCAACTAATGAAAAACTGTTTTTT	TRBJ1-4	NA	once	TRBV7-9
CASSSTPGQLPSGANVLTF	TGTGCCAGCAGCTCGACCCCGGGACAGCTTCCCTCTGGGGCCAACGTCCTGACTTTC	TRBJ2-6	TRBD1	NA	TRBV13
CASSLHRDTEAFF	TGTGCCAGCAGCTTACATCGGGACACTGAAGCTTTCTTT	TRBJ1-1	NA	once	TRBV11-2
CASSQEGYNGHRQSTNYGYTF	TGCGCCAGCAGCCAAGAGGGGTATAACGGACACCGACAGTCCACTAACTATGGCTACACCTTC	TRBJ1-2	NA	few	TRBV4-1
CATTGRRGFPGELFF	TGTGCCACCACGGGGCGGAGGGGGTTCCCCGGGGAGCTGTTTTTT	TRBJ2-2	NA	NA	TRBV11-2
CASSLTGWETQYF	TGTGCCAGCAGCTTAACGGGGTGGGAGACCCAGTACTTC	TRBJ2-5	NA	NA	TRBV7-3
CASSQGWGNTDTQYF	TGCGCCAGCAGCCAAGGGTGGGGGAACACAGATACGCAGTATTTT	TRBJ2-3	NA	NA	TRBV4-3
CSSRQGPNTEAFF	TGCAGCTCGCGACAGGGTCCGAACACTGAAGCTTTCTTT	TRBJ1-1	TRBD1	NA	TRBV29-1
CASSLSLGPTGELFF	TGTGCCAGCAGCTTATCTTTGGGGCCCACCGGGGAGCTGTTTTTT	TRBJ2-2	NA	NA	TRBV7-9
CASSEQGRETQYF	TGTGCCAGCAGCGAACAGGGTAGGGAGACCCAGTACTTC	TRBJ2-5	NA	NA	TRBV13
CASSIRGPGNQPQHF	TGTGCCAGTAGTATTAGGGGGCCTGGCAATCAGCCCCAGCATTTT	TRBJ1-5	TRBD1	NA	TRBV19
CASSQGPQELFF	TGCGCCAGCAGCCAAGGTCCTCAGGAGCTGTTTTTT	TRBJ2-2	NA	NA	TRBV4-1
CASSYLSDSGNTIYF	TGTGCCAGCAGTTACTTAAGTGATTCTGGAAACACCATATATTTT	TRBJ1-3	NA	once	TRBV6-5
CASSLQVVTRAGELFF	TGTGCCAGCAGCCTCCAGGTAGTGACTCGGGCCGGGGAGCTGTTTTTT	TRBJ2-2	NA	NA	TRBV13
CASSLPTGTHGYAF	TGTGCCAGCAGCCTTCCGACAGGGACTCATGGCTACGCCTTC	TRBJ1-2	TRBD1	NA	TRBV7-2
CASSLSTGTGQETQYF	TGTGCCAGCAGTTTATCAACCGGCACGGGGCAAGAGACCCAGTACTTC	TRBJ2-5	NA	NA	TRBV28
CASSLTGGREAFF	TGTGCCAGCAGTCTTACAGGGGGTCGTGAAGCTTTCTTT	TRBJ1-1	TRBD1	once	TRBV7-9
CASSLGVTNEKLFF	TGCGCCAGCAGCCTAGGGGTAACTAATGAAAAACTGTTTTTT	TRBJ1-4	NA	few	TRBV4-1
CASSQSGVSGNTIYF	TGTGCCAGCAGCCAATCCGGGGTCTCTGGAAACACCATATATTTT	TRBJ1-3	NA	NA	TRBV3-1/TRBV3-2
CASASGLPWSVAETQYF	TGCGCCAGCGCATCAGGACTACCGTGGAGTGTCGCCGAAACGCAGTATTTT	TRBJ2-3	NA	NA	TRBV5-1
CASSQGQGASTEAFF	TGTGCCAGCTCACAAGGACAGGGGGCCAGCACTGAAGCTTTCTTT	TRBJ1-1	TRBD1	NA	TRBV18
CASSLTHTANTGELFF	TGTGCCAGCAGCTTAACGCATACCGCGAACACCGGGGAGCTGTTTTTT	TRBJ2-2	NA	NA	TRBV7-3
CASSLAGDFYGYTF	TGTGCCAGCAGCTTGGCCGGGGACTTCTATGGCTACACCTTC	TRBJ1-2	NA	NA	TRBV5-4
CASSPLQAPSGNTIYF	TGTGCCAGCAGCCCGCTACAGGCTCCCTCTGGAAACACCATATATTTT	TRBJ1-3	NA	NA	TRBV4-2
CASSSLTETQYF	TGTGCCAGCAGTTCCCTAACGGAGACCCAGTACTTC	TRBJ2-5	NA	NA	TRBV6-2/TRBV6-3
CASSPSLAGGLEQYF	TGTGCCAGCAGCCCCTCCCTAGCGGGGGGGCTCGAGCAGTACTTC	TRBJ2-7	TRBD2	NA	TRBV9
CASSEGHGGITEAFF	TGTGCCAGCAGTGAGGGACATGGGGGAATCACTGAAGCTTTCTTT	TRBJ1-1	NA	few	TRBV25-1
CASSLSESSPLHF	TGTGCCAGCAGTTTGTCGGAGTCTTCACCCCTCCACTTT	TRBJ1-6	NA	NA	TRBV12-3/TRBV12-4
CASSVTGNQPQHF	TGTGCCAGCAGCGTCACAGGGAATCAGCCCCAGCATTTT	TRBJ1-5	NA	once	TRBV5-6
CASSSGFKLSGANVLTF	TGTGCCAGCAGTTCGGGATTTAAACTCTCTGGGGCCAACGTCCTGACTTTC	TRBJ2-6	NA	NA	TRBV5-6
CASSRDSGNTIYF	TGTGCCAGCTCGAGGGACTCTGGAAACACCATATATTTT	TRBJ1-3	NA	NA	TRBV6-5
CASTLRDSSYGYTF	TGTGCCAGCACTCTCCGGGACAGCTCCTATGGCTACACCTTC	TRBJ1-2	TRBD1	NA	TRBV7-9
CASSKGLALSRETQYF	TGCGCCAGCAGCAAGGGACTAGCACTCAGCAGAGAGACCCAGTACTTC	TRBJ2-5	TRBD2	NA	TRBV4-3
CSAPRGAGYTF	TGCAGTGCTCCTAGGGGGGCGGGCTACACCTTC	TRBJ1-2	NA	NA	TRBV20-1